This T cell receptor (beta chain) is drawn from a study of shared T cell receptors in the human thymus. Trimming took 4 bases from V and 3 from J; bases not matched to a gene: 5. The CDR3 has 14 amino acids. Germline V gene sequence: CDR1 SQVTM, CDR2 ANQGSEA. Libraries were prepared by immunoSEQ multiplex PCR; TCRdb keeps only in-frame clonotypes and omits some of them. The sample includes about 660,000 clones, approximately 87% of them seen just once. This sample was shared with a second study, whose subject was human thymus T cells. This second study says: Resections removed during corrective heart surgery provided the thymus tissue used. Blood and thymic repertoires both appeared biased in V and J gene usage.

The sample was thymocytes. The genes are TRBV29-1 and TRBJ2-3, with 9 bases aligning to TRBD2. The receptor was isolated from a boy in the first two years of life with a congenital heart defect. CDR3 residues: CSVALREGTDTQYF. The DNA for the CDR3 is TGCAGCGTTGCCTTGCGGGAGGGGACAGATACGCAGTATTTT.